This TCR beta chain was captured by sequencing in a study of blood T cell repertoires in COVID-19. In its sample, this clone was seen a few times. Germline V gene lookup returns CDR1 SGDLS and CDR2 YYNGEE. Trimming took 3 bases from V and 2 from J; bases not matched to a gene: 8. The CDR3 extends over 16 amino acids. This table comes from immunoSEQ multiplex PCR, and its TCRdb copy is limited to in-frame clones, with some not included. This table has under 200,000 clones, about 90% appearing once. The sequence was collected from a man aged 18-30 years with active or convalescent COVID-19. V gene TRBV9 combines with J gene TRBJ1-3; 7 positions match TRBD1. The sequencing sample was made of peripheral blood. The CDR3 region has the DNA TGTGCCAGCAGCGAGGGGGCAGGGGCCGCTGGAAACACCATATATTTT. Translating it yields CASSEGAGAAGNTIYF.